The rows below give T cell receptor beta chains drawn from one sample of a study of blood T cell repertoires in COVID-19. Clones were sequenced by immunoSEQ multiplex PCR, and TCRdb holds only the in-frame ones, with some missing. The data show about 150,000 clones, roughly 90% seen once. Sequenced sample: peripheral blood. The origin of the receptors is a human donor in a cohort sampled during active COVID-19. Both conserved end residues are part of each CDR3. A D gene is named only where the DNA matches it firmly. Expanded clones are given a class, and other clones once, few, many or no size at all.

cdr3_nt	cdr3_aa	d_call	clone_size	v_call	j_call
TGCGCCAGCAGCCTAGGTCTAGGGAACACTGAAGCTTTCTTT	CASSLGLGNTEAFF	.	.	TRBV5-1	TRBJ1-1
TGTGCCAGCAGCCAAGATCTGAGCGGGACCTCCTACGAGCAGTACTTC	CASSQDLSGTSYEQYF	TRBD2	.	TRBV3-1/TRBV3-2	TRBJ2-7
TGTGCCAGCAGCACCCGACAGGCTACCTTTGGAAAACTGTTTTTT	CASSTRQATFGKLFF	.	.	TRBV7-9	TRBJ1-4
TGTGCCAGCTCATTACGGGCAGGGGACTACAATGAGCAGTTCTTC	CASSLRAGDYNEQFF	.	.	TRBV18	TRBJ2-1
TGTGCCAGCAGCTTAAGGGGAAGCTCTGGGGCCAACGTCCTGACTTTC	CASSLRGSSGANVLTF	.	.	TRBV7-6	TRBJ2-6
TGTGCCAGCAGCGTAGCCGCTGTGAGCTCTGGAAACACCATATATTTT	CASSVAAVSSGNTIYF	.	.	TRBV9	TRBJ1-3
TGTGCCAGCAGCCAAGCCGGGACAGGGGGGAATGAGCAGTTCTTC	CASSQAGTGGNEQFF	TRBD1	.	TRBV4-2	TRBJ2-1
TGCGCCAGCAGCCAGGTCCACAGAGCAACTAATGAAAAACTGTTTTTT	CASSQVHRATNEKLFF	.	.	TRBV4-3	TRBJ1-4
TGTGCCAGCAGTCGCGGGGCTAACTATGGCTACACCTTC	CASSRGANYGYTF	.	.	TRBV6-5	TRBJ1-2
TGTGCCAGCAGCCAGAGGACTAGCGGGGGCAACGAGCAGTACTTC	CASSQRTSGGNEQYF	TRBD2	.	TRBV5-4	TRBJ2-7
TGTGCCAGCAGGCCCCTACAGGGGGCTTACACTGAAGCTTTCTTT	CASRPLQGAYTEAFF	TRBD1	.	TRBV6-5	TRBJ1-1
TGTGCCAGCAGGGAGGGGCGACCTGAAGCTTTCTTT	CASREGRPEAFF	.	few	TRBV6-5	TRBJ1-1
TGCGCCAGCAGCTCAGGGGCCTATAATTCACCCCTCCACTTT	CASSSGAYNSPLHF	.	.	TRBV5-1	TRBJ1-6
TGTGCCAGTAGTATTAACCAGGGAAGCACCTATAATTCACCCCTCCACTTT	CASSINQGSTYNSPLHF	.	.	TRBV19	TRBJ1-6
TGTGCCAGCAGCCGATCCGGGACTCAGGAGACCCAGTACTTC	CASSRSGTQETQYF	.	.	TRBV5-4	TRBJ2-5
TGTGCCAGCAGCTCTCCTACAGGGAGCTCCTACAATGAGCAGTTCTTC	CASSSPTGSSYNEQFF	.	.	TRBV5-4	TRBJ2-1
TGCGCCAGCGGTCATTCGAGCGACACTGAAGCTTTCTTT	CASGHSSDTEAFF	.	.	TRBV4-3	TRBJ1-1
TGTGCCAGCAGTTTGGACGGCGGGCACCGCGATGGCTACACCTTC	CASSLDGGHRDGYTF	.	.	TRBV28	TRBJ1-2
TGTGCCAGCTATATGGGACAGATCAACACTGAAGCTTTCTTT	CASYMGQINTEAFF	TRBD1	.	TRBV2	TRBJ1-1
TGCGCCAGCAGCCCAGGGACTAGCGGGGGGGCCCGGAGCGGGGAGCTGTTTTTT	CASSPGTSGGARSGELFF	TRBD2	.	TRBV5-1	TRBJ2-2
TGTGCCAGCAGTCGACTAGCGGGGGGGGAGTCCTACAATGAGCAGTTCTTC	CASSRLAGGESYNEQFF	TRBD2	.	TRBV27	TRBJ2-1
TGTGCCAGCAGTTCCGAGGACTATTCACCCCTCCACTTT	CASSSEDYSPLHF	.	.	TRBV6-6	TRBJ1-6
TGTGCCAGCAGCCCGTTCCTCTCGAACACTGAAGCTTTCTTT	CASSPFLSNTEAFF	.	.	TRBV14	TRBJ1-1
TGTGCCAGCAGCTTAGTATTCCCGGGGACAGGGGGATCTGGCTACACCTTC	CASSLVFPGTGGSGYTF	TRBD1	.	TRBV7-2	TRBJ1-2
TGTGCCAGCAGCTTAGTCGGCGGTAGCAATCAGCCCCAGCATTTT	CASSLVGGSNQPQHF	.	once	TRBV7-2	TRBJ1-5
TGTGCCAGCAGCCCAGGCGGACAGCCCACGCAGTCCTATGGCTACACCTTC	CASSPGGQPTQSYGYTF	.	once	TRBV7-2	TRBJ1-2
TGTGCCAGCAGCGCATATCCTGACGGGTGGCGCGCTGAAGCTTTCTTT	CASSAYPDGWRAEAFF	.	.	TRBV9	TRBJ1-1
TGCAGTGCTAGTCACCAGGGAATTGTGTCCCAGTACTTC	CSASHQGIVSQYF	.	.	TRBV20-1	TRBJ2-5
TGCGCCAGCAGCTTGCCCACTAGCGGGGTGTATGAGCAGTTCTTC	CASSLPTSGVYEQFF	TRBD2	.	TRBV5-1	TRBJ2-1
TGTGCCAGCAGAGGACAAAGGGCGGGGGATGAGCAGTTCTTC	CASRGQRAGDEQFF	TRBD2	.	TRBV9	TRBJ2-1
TGTGCCAGCAGTTCGACAGTCAACTATGGCTACACCTTC	CASSSTVNYGYTF	.	.	TRBV12-3/TRBV12-4	TRBJ1-2
TGTGCCAGCAGCTCAGCCGGGACTACTCAGTACTTC	CASSSAGTTQYF	TRBD2	.	TRBV7-2	TRBJ2-5
TGTGCCACCGGACAGGGAGGCGGGAATGAGCAGTTCTTC	CATGQGGGNEQFF	TRBD1	.	TRBV5-4	TRBJ2-1
TGTGCTAGTGGTTTGGTCCTAGGCGGCAGGGGAGACTACGAGCAGTACTTC	CASGLVLGGRGDYEQYF	.	.	TRBV12-5	TRBJ2-7
TGCGCCAGCAGCCCGGGGACTAGCGGTGGCGAGCAGTTCTTC	CASSPGTSGGEQFF	TRBD2	.	TRBV5-1	TRBJ2-1
TGTGCCAGCAGCCAGAGAGGAGAGACCCAGTACTTC	CASSQRGETQYF	.	.	TRBV4-2	TRBJ2-5
TGTGCCAGCAGTGCCTTATTAGTGAGAAACACAGATACGCAGTATTTT	CASSALLVRNTDTQYF	.	.	TRBV6-1	TRBJ2-3
TGTGCCAGCAGGAACGGGGGGGGCGTGGGTGAAAAACTGTTTTTT	CASRNGGGVGEKLFF	.	.	TRBV7-9	TRBJ1-4
TGTGCCAGCAGTTCCCGACGCGGCACTGAAGCTTTCTTT	CASSSRRGTEAFF	.	.	TRBV27	TRBJ1-1
TGTGCCAGCTCACCACCCGGGACAGGACCTAATACGCAGTATTTT	CASSPPGTGPNTQYF	TRBD1	once	TRBV18	TRBJ2-3
TGTGCCATCAGCACCGGGACAGGGGGCAATCAGCCCCAGCATTTT	CAISTGTGGNQPQHF	TRBD1	few	TRBV10-3	TRBJ1-5
TGCGCCAGCAGCATGGGACAGGGCGGGGATACGCAGTATTTT	CASSMGQGGDTQYF	TRBD1	.	TRBV5-1	TRBJ2-3
TGTGCCAGCAGCTTGGGCCACAGAAATTCACCCCTCCACTTT	CASSLGHRNSPLHF	.	.	TRBV5-6	TRBJ1-6
TGCGCCAGCAGCTTGGAGGGAGCCTACGAGCAGTACTTC	CASSLEGAYEQYF	.	.	TRBV5-1	TRBJ2-7
TGTGCCATCAGTGAGTCGGCACAGATCTATGGCTACACCTTC	CAISESAQIYGYTF	.	.	TRBV10-3	TRBJ1-2
TGTGCCAGCTCAGAACTTATGAACACTGAAGCTTTCTTT	CASSELMNTEAFF	.	.	TRBV18	TRBJ1-1
TGTGCCAGCAGCTTAAACAGGGGAAATCAGCCCCAGCATTTT	CASSLNRGNQPQHF	TRBD1	.	TRBV7-8	TRBJ1-5
TGCGCCAGCAGCTCTACAGCCTACGAGCAGTACTTC	CASSSTAYEQYF	.	.	TRBV5-1	TRBJ2-7
TGCGCCAGCAGCTTGGGCAGGGGGCGTATCGGGGAGCTGTTTTTT	CASSLGRGRIGELFF	TRBD1	.	TRBV5-1	TRBJ2-2
TGTGCCAGCAGTTATCTCTACACTGAAGCTTTCTTT	CASSYLYTEAFF	.	.	TRBV6-2/TRBV6-3	TRBJ1-1
TGTGCCCAAAACTGGGGCGGCCCAGATACGCAGTATTTT	CAQNWGGPDTQYF	.	.	TRBV2	TRBJ2-3
TGTGCCAGCAGCTTAGAGAGGGCAGGGGGCTCTGGAAACACCATATATTTT	CASSLERAGGSGNTIYF	TRBD1	many	TRBV7-2	TRBJ1-3
TGTGCCAGCAGCGTAGCAGGACAGTACAATGAGCAGTTCTTC	CASSVAGQYNEQFF	.	.	TRBV9	TRBJ2-1
TGTGCCAGCAGCTCAGCCGGGACTAGCGGGGGGGGATACACAGATACGCAGTATTTT	CASSSAGTSGGGYTDTQYF	TRBD2	.	TRBV7-2	TRBJ2-3
TGTGCCAGTAGTGTAACAGCGGGGGGGCCGAGTGAGCAGTTCTTC	CASSVTAGGPSEQFF	TRBD2	.	TRBV19	TRBJ2-1
TGTGCCAGCAGCCGCCCGACAGGGGTGAATGGCTACACCTTC	CASSRPTGVNGYTF	TRBD1	once	TRBV5-6	TRBJ1-2
TGTGCCAGTAGTGCGGGACAGAACCACTATGGCTACACCTTC	CASSAGQNHYGYTF	TRBD1	.	TRBV19	TRBJ1-2
TGCGCCAGCAGCGTCCTCGGGTCCAACTACTACGAGCAGTACTTC	CASSVLGSNYYEQYF	.	.	TRBV5-1	TRBJ2-7
TGTGCCTGGAAAGACAGATACACCGGGGAGCTGTTTTTT	CAWKDRYTGELFF	.	.	TRBV30	TRBJ2-2
TGTGCCAGCAGCTGGGGGGACGGCACTGAAGCTTTCTTT	CASSWGDGTEAFF	.	once	TRBV7-8	TRBJ1-1